The rows below give T cell receptor beta chains drawn from one sample of a study of cytomegalovirus exposure and HLA in healthy donors. Measured with immunoSEQ multiplex PCR; TCRdb has only the in-frame clones, and not every one. The sample has around 130,000 clones, over 70% seen once; the top ten hold around 1.9%. The material sequenced was PBMCs. Receptors were obtained from a woman aged 35 to 49 in good health and CMV-seronegative. Each CDR3 is given with its conserved first and last residue. Each record gives: J gene, V gene, clone size, D gene, CDR3 protein, CDR3 DNA. D genes are given only for firm matches. The size field is filled for only some rows; it gives once, few, many or a size class.

TRBJ1-4 TRBV2 - TRBD1 CASIRLSGGTNEKLFF TGTGCCAGCATCAGACTATCAGGGGGAACTAATGAAAAACTGTTTTTT
TRBJ1-2 TRBV28 - - CASSWERYGYTF TGTGCCAGCAGCTGGGAGCGTTACGGCTACACCTTC
TRBJ1-2 TRBV27 - - CASSLAGLGGYTF TGTGCCAGCAGTTTGGCGGGGCTGGGAGGCTACACCTTC
TRBJ1-5 TRBV18 - TRBD1 CASSLTGEGGQPQHF TGTGCCAGCTCACTCACAGGGGAAGGGGGTCAGCCCCAGCATTTT
TRBJ2-7 TRBV6-5 - - CASSGYQSYEQYF TGTGCCAGCAGCGGTTATCAATCCTACGAGCAGTACTTC
TRBJ2-3 TRBV27 - TRBD2 CASSREGLFDTQYF TGTGCCAGCAGCCGGGAGGGCCTTTTCGATACGCAGTATTTT
TRBJ2-1 TRBV6-1 - TRBD2 CASSLELANNEQFF TGTGCCAGCAGTCTCGAACTAGCGAACAATGAGCAGTTCTTC
TRBJ2-7 TRBV20-1 few - CSATQGHEQYF TGCAGTGCTACCCAGGGCCACGAGCAGTACTTC
TRBJ1-5 TRBV7-9 - TRBD1 CASSAGQGNQPQHF TGTGCCAGCAGCGCGGGACAGGGCAATCAGCCCCAGCATTTT
TRBJ1-3 TRBV6-5 few - CASRGAGNTIYF TGTGCCAGCAGGGGGGCAGGAAACACCATATATTTT
TRBJ1-5 TRBV28 - TRBD1 CASSHSGTGEANQPQHF TGTGCCAGCAGTCATTCCGGGACAGGGGAGGCCAATCAGCCCCAGCATTTT
TRBJ2-2 TRBV19 few TRBD2 CASSSSGLGSGELFF TGTGCCAGTAGTTCTAGCGGTCTGGGATCCGGGGAGCTGTTTTTT
TRBJ2-2 TRBV5-6 - TRBD2 CASSLVTGGDTGELFF TGTGCCAGCAGCTTGGTAACGGGAGGGGACACCGGGGAGCTGTTTTTT
TRBJ2-3 TRBV2 once TRBD1 CASSDWTGVTDTQYF TGTGCCAGCAGTGACTGGACAGGGGTCACAGATACGCAGTATTTT
TRBJ1-3 TRBV5-1 - TRBD1 CASSLGPGQGTGNTIYF TGCGCCAGCAGCTTGGGACCGGGACAGGGGACTGGAAACACCATATATTTT
TRBJ1-2 TRBV12-5 - - CASGLGDPRGLGYTF TGTGCTAGTGGTTTGGGTGACCCCCGCGGATTGGGCTACACCTTC
TRBJ2-1 TRBV7-3 - TRBD2 CASSLLAGGLNEQLF TGTGCCAGCAGCCTTTTAGCGGGGGGTCTCAATGAGCAGCTCTTC
TRBJ2-5 TRBV27 once TRBD1 CASSLGFDRGTQYF TGTGCCAGCAGTTTAGGATTCGACAGGGGGACCCAGTACTTC
TRBJ1-1 TRBV7-3 - TRBD1 CASSPQGGNTEAFF TGTGCCAGCAGCCCTCAGGGGGGGAACACTGAAGCTTTCTTT
TRBJ1-1 TRBV21-1 - - CASSKAGRGWDTEAFF TGTGCCAGCAGCAAAGCGGGGCGGGGTTGGGACACTGAAGCTTTCTTT
TRBJ2-3 TRBV7-2 - TRBD2 CASSLQLAGGRDTQYF TGTGCCAGCAGCCTACAACTAGCGGGGGGCAGGGATACGCAGTATTTT
TRBJ1-1 TRBV6-6 - - CASTDRYGGMNTEAFF TGTGCCAGCACCGACCGGTACGGGGGGATGAACACTGAAGCTTTCTTT
TRBJ2-7 TRBV28 - TRBD2 CASSLLGVAGGVSKEQYF TGTGCCAGCAGTTTATTAGGGGTAGCGGGAGGAGTTTCGAAGGAGCAGTACTTC
TRBJ2-2 TRBV30 few TRBD1 CAWSVLWDSANTGELFF TGTGCCTGGAGTGTACTCTGGGACAGCGCGAACACCGGGGAGCTGTTTTTT
TRBJ2-1 TRBV21-1 - - CASYKTSDNEQFF TGTGCCAGCTACAAGACTAGCGACAATGAGCAGTTCTTC
TRBJ2-7 TRBV5-1 - TRBD1 CASSLTGQGGYEQYF TGCGCCAGCAGCTTGACGGGACAGGGGGGATACGAGCAGTACTTC
TRBJ2-1 TRBV10-3 - - CAISARQDYYNEQFF TGTGCCATCAGCGCTAGACAGGATTACTACAATGAGCAGTTCTTC
TRBJ2-7 TRBV14 - - CASSLESASVQYF TGTGCCAGCAGCCTTGAGTCTGCTAGTGTGCAGTACTTC
TRBJ2-7 TRBV18 - TRBD2 CASSPGLAGVPLEQYF TGTGCCAGCTCCCCGGGACTAGCGGGAGTCCCTCTCGAGCAGTACTTC
TRBJ2-1 TRBV19 few - CASSPPPSTEQFF TGTGCCAGTAGTCCCCCCCCTAGCACTGAGCAGTTCTTC
TRBJ2-7 TRBV15 - TRBD1 CATSRAMGQADYEQYF TGTGCCACCAGCAGAGCAATGGGACAGGCGGACTACGAGCAGTACTTC
TRBJ2-3 TRBV7-9 - TRBD1 CASSTGQGAPRYF TGTGCCAGCAGCACGGGACAGGGGGCTCCTCGGTATTTT